This paragraph reports one T cell receptor beta chain. After removal of 0 bases from V and 4 bases from J, the junction contained 9 bases not matched to a gene. The CDR3 has 16 residues. The germline CDR1 and CDR2 sequences are SGHRS and YFSETQ. The time point: after dendritic cell vaccination, including at tumor progression/relapse. These data come from a study of glioma-infiltrating T cells after dendritic cell vaccination. Produced via immunoSEQ multiplex PCR; TCRdb's table is partial and in-frame only. The data show 85,000 to 100,000 clones, 85% seen once. This sample comprised blood, obtained after dendritic cell vaccination. This clonotype was obtained from a human donor with glioblastoma. The chain combines TRBV5-1 with TRBJ1-2; 7 positions agree with TRBD1. CDR3: CASSLVGRGDGYGYTF. The CDR3, as DNA: TGCGCCAGCAGCTTGGTGGGCAGGGGGGACGGCTATGGCTACACCTTC.